The clone carrying this T cell receptor beta chain was observed at least ten times. Antigen: not known. This sample stems from a study of naive and memory T cell subsets. After the first PCR, alpha and beta chain libraries were processed separately. An equimolar mix of two oligonucleotides served as the beta constant-region primer for TRBC1 and TRBC2. TCRdb passed the UMI-ligation and nested PCR reads through MiXCR, listing each CDR3 protein once. This table holds roughly 2,600 distinct CDR3 sequences, approximately 6.8% found once. Overall study results and limits: Naive and memory subsets had different power law exponents for TCR abundance.

The CDR3 has 16 residues. Germline V gene data show CDR1 as MGHRA and CDR2 as YSYEKL. The V end lost 6 bases, the J end lost 0 bases, and 15 bases lay between the germline ends. The rearrangement links TRBV4-1 to TRBJ2-1; D is perhaps TRBD2 (6 bases). This receptor was obtained from a human donor in good health. Sample: effector memory CD8+ T cells from blood. The subset denotes: effector memory, CD45RA- CD27-. This CDR3 reads CASSLREASSYNEQFF. The CDR3 nucleotides are TGCGCCAGCAGTTTAAGGGAGGCGAGCTCCTACAATGAGCAGTTCTTC.